This is a list of T cell receptor beta chains from one sample in a study of T cell responses to AZD1222 COVID-19 vaccine. Clones were sequenced by immunoSEQ multiplex PCR, and TCRdb holds only the in-frame ones, with some missing. The data hold over 95,000 clones, with roughly 90% observed a single time. Sequencing used peripheral blood, obtained on day 0 of AZD1222 vaccination. The receptor set was obtained from an adult in good health. The CDR3 runs from the conserved cysteine through the conserved F or W. A D gene is named only where the DNA matches it firmly. Clone size is shown for a subset of rows, as once, few, many or a class of expanded clone.

j_call,v_call,clone_size,d_call,cdr3_nt,cdr3_aa
TRBJ1-1,TRBV4-1,.,.,TGCGCCAGCAGCCAAGATCGAGACAGGTCCCTCATGAACACTGAAGCTTTCTTT,CASSQDRDRSLMNTEAFF
TRBJ2-5,TRBV9,.,.,TGTGCCAGCAGCGTTAGGGGGACGGAAGAGACCCAGTACTTC,CASSVRGTEETQYF
TRBJ2-5,TRBV4-2,.,TRBD2,TGTGCCAGCAGCCAAGAATTCGCGTCTAGCGGCGTGTACCAAGAGACCCAGTACTTC,CASSQEFASSGVYQETQYF
TRBJ1-5,TRBV6-5,.,.,TGTGCCAGCAGTTTAGGCAGCAATCAGCCCCAGCATTTT,CASSLGSNQPQHF
TRBJ1-2,TRBV28,.,TRBD1,TGTGCCAGCAGTCTCCGGGACAGAGACCTCAATAACTATGGCTACACCTTC,CASSLRDRDLNNYGYTF
TRBJ2-7,TRBV7-8,.,.,TGTGCCAGCAGCTTAGGTCCAGGGAAATCCTACGAGCAGTACTTC,CASSLGPGKSYEQYF
TRBJ2-7,TRBV18,.,.,TGTGCCAGCTCCCGGGACCCCGACTACGAGCAGTACTTC,CASSRDPDYEQYF
TRBJ1-2,TRBV7-9,once,TRBD1,TGTGCCAGCAGCTTAAGGACAGGCGGCTACACCTTC,CASSLRTGGYTF
TRBJ1-1,TRBV7-2,once,.,TGTGCCAGCAGCTTCCAGGGTATGAACACTGAAGCTTTCTTT,CASSFQGMNTEAFF
TRBJ2-1,TRBV4-1,.,.,TGCGCCAGCAGCCAAGATCGGGCGGGGAAGTACAATGAGCAGTTCTTC,CASSQDRAGKYNEQFF
TRBJ2-2,TRBV29-1,.,.,TGCAGCGCCCGATGGGGACAGAACACCGGGGAGCTGTTTTTT,CSARWGQNTGELFF
TRBJ1-1,TRBV10-3,medium-sized,.,TGTGCCATCAGTGAAGACACCTTGAACACTGAAGCTTTCTTT,CAISEDTLNTEAFF
TRBJ2-2,TRBV5-1,.,.,TGCGCCAGCAGCTCACAGGTCACGGGCGGGGAGCTGTTTTTT,CASSSQVTGGELFF
TRBJ1-5,TRBV7-2,.,TRBD1,TGTGCCAGCAGCTCCCGGACAGGGGATAGTCAGCCCCAGCATTTT,CASSSRTGDSQPQHF
TRBJ1-2,TRBV7-9,.,.,TGTGCCAGCAGCCTCCTGGCGGGGTTAAGCTACACCTTC,CASSLLAGLSYTF
TRBJ2-7,TRBV28,.,TRBD1,TGTGCCAGCAGCCCAACCACCGGGACAGGGGGAGGAGGGGAGCAGTACTTC,CASSPTTGTGGGGEQYF
TRBJ1-4,TRBV6-2/TRBV6-3,.,.,TGTGCCAGCAGTTACCAGGGTTTTGGAGAAAAACTGTTTTTT,CASSYQGFGEKLFF
TRBJ1-3,TRBV6-5,.,.,TGTGCCAGCAAAACAGGGTTTTATGGAAACACCATATATTTT,CASKTGFYGNTIYF
TRBJ2-7,TRBV7-9,.,.,TGTGCCAGCAGCTCTGGACGGGGGAAAGCCTACGAGCAGTACTTC,CASSSGRGKAYEQYF
TRBJ1-5,TRBV6-6,.,TRBD1,TGTGCCAGCAGGGGACAGGGGAAGGGTTCGGATCAGCCCCAGCATTTT,CASRGQGKGSDQPQHF
TRBJ2-2,TRBV5-1,few,TRBD1,TGCGCCAGCAGCCAGTCAGGGGGCGGCTTCCCCGGGGAGCTGTTTTTT,CASSQSGGGFPGELFF
TRBJ1-6,TRBV5-1,.,.,TGCGCCAGCAGCTTGACAGCGGGGTATAATTCACCCCTCCACTTT,CASSLTAGYNSPLHF
TRBJ2-7,TRBV3-1/TRBV3-2,.,.,TGTGCCAGCAGCCAATCGGAGCGGCGAGCGGAGCAGTACTTC,CASSQSERRAEQYF
TRBJ1-2,TRBV6-1,.,TRBD1,TGTGCCAGCACCCGGGACAGGGCCGACTATGGCTACACCTTC,CASTRDRADYGYTF